A single count supports the clone carrying this T cell receptor beta chain. It was during active infection that Seattle patients were enrolled and then longitudinally followed. The data derive from a study of blood T cell repertoires in COVID-19. The wider study: Collection of acute and convalescent COVID-19 samples took place in the United States, Italy and Spain. From T cells, B-cell-depleted T cells, or PBMCs came the material, which was cDNA or gDNA.

Per the original data handling: Reference gene primer amplification gave nucleated cell count estimates. Assay: immunoSEQ multiplex PCR; the TCRdb copy retains only in-frame clones and omits some. The D gene and trimming were derived from the DNA, and the V and J assignments and clone size from that table. The sample includes around 150,000 clones, about 88% seen only once; the top ten take roughly 2.5%. The V gene's germline CDR1 is SGHKS and CDR2 YYEKEE (reference sequence). Losses at the gene ends were 4 bases for V and 3 bases for J; bases not matched to a gene: 6. The CDR3 covers 16 residues. The rearrangement links TRBV5-5 to TRBJ2-3; 12 bases fit TRBD2. The sequencing input was peripheral blood. The sequence was collected from a human donor with COVID-19, enrolled during active disease. The donor label of this sample is uncertain. The CDR3 DNA follows: TGTGCCAGCAGCGCAGCTAGCGGGGGGGCGACAGATACGCAGTATTTT. It yields the protein CASSAASGGATDTQYF.